The clone carrying this TCR beta chain has only a few counts. Its cognate antigen is unknown. It was 5'RACE with constant-segment primers that produced the TCR alpha and TCR beta cDNA libraries, which carried sample barcodes and UMIs. TCRdb re-called the 5' RACE reads through MiXCR, storing one row per CDR3 protein. This sample yields more than 300,000 distinct CDR3 sequences, of which approximately 15% are seen a single time; about 21% belongs to the top ten. This record comes from a study of T-cell memory formation after mild COVID-19. Background on the study: For the most part, TCR clusters were specific to one donor. Study observations and caveats: Day 15 to 85 contracting clones showed balanced CD4/CD8; day 15 to 37 expanders favored CD4+.

The CDR3 has 11 residues. V lost 5 bases to trimming and J lost 8 bases, with 7 bases between them. CDR1 is SGHTA and CDR2 is FQGNSA in the germline V gene. Sequenced material: PBMCs or a T cell subset sorted from them (not recorded which). The chain employs TRBV7-2 and TRBJ1-3; D not resolved. The TCR originated in a man younger than 30 who had mild COVID-19 (a few samples of this study predate the infection). Cell type and time point are not known. Here the CDR3 DNA reads TGTGCCAGCAGCCCCCGGGACACCATATATTTT. This encodes CASSPRDTIYF.